This T cell receptor (beta chain) was obtained from a study of blood T cell repertoires in COVID-19. Study overall: Sites in the United States, Italy and Spain provided acute and convalescent COVID-19 samples. T cells, B-cell-depleted T cells, or PBMCs provided the cDNA or gDNA that served as material.

Donors in Cohort 3 who had recovered were those with two negative PCRs, healthcare professional clearance, or resolution of their symptoms. The CDR3 is made up of 15 amino acids. Between the trimmed V and J ends, which lost 6 bases and 2 bases, there was a span of 16 bases. Germline V gene sequence: CDR1 MNHEY, CDR2 SVGAGI. Per the study methods: Researchers report that nucleated cell counts were estimated from reference gene primer amplification. The method was immunoSEQ multiplex PCR; TCRdb's version includes in-frame clones alone and lacks a portion of them. V, J and clone size derive from that table, while D and trimming were established from the DNA sequence. The sample includes almost 250,000 clones, around 90% of them seen just once.

Specimen: PBMCs or T cells enriched from blood (not recorded which). J is TRBJ1-1 and V is TRBV6-5; D not resolved. The TCR was taken from a woman in her fifties or sixties who had recovered from COVID-19. The CDR3: CASSIKLSGNTEAFF. The CDR3 coding sequence is TGTGCCAGCAGCATAAAACTCAGCGGAAACACTGAAGCTTTCTTT.